Listed below are T cell receptor beta chains from one sample, sequenced in a study of CD8 T cells in ankylosing spondylitis. From the 5' RACE reads, TCRdb called clonotypes with MiXCR, one entry per CDR3 protein. The data hold roughly 150,000 distinct CDR3 sequences, with roughly 6.6% observed a single time. Sequenced: blood, either unsorted or a sorted T cell fraction (not recorded which). Receptors were obtained from a female donor with ankylosing spondylitis or in good health (not recorded which). CDR3s include the opening cysteine and the closing phenylalanine or tryptophan. The D gene is left open where the match is weak. Part of the rows lack a size; the others show once, few, many or a class for expanded clones.

d_gene	v_gene	abundance	j_gene	CDR3nt	CDR3aa
.	TRBV11-2	many	TRBJ1-1	TGTGCCAGCAGAAAGGACAGCCTGAACACTGAAGCTTTCTTT	CASRKDSLNTEAFF
.	TRBV6-2/TRBV6-3	many	TRBJ2-3	TGTGCCAGTGTGAGGGGCGGGATTGACACAGATACGCAGTATTTT	CASVRGGIDTDTQYF
.	TRBV12-3/TRBV12-4	many	TRBJ1-6	TGTGCCAGCAGTTGGGGGACGAATTCACCCCTCCACTTT	CASSWGTNSPLHF
.	TRBV6-5	many	TRBJ1-5	TGTGCCAGCAGTTACTTCCCCCGGAGTAGCAATCAGCCCCAGCATTTT	CASSYFPRSSNQPQHF
TRBD1	TRBV2	many	TRBJ2-3	TGTGCCAGCAGTTACTATCTTCGGGACAGGGTCACAGATACGCAGTATTTT	CASSYYLRDRVTDTQYF
.	TRBV5-6	many	TRBJ2-5	TGTGCCAGCAGCTGGGGACGCCGGGAAGAGACCCAGTACTTC	CASSWGRREETQYF
TRBD2	TRBV4-1	many	TRBJ2-1	TGCGCCAGCAGCCAATTTAGCGGGGTTAGCTCCTACAATGAGCAGTTCTTC	CASSQFSGVSSYNEQFF
.	TRBV20-1	many	TRBJ1-3	TGCAGTGCTAGACACGCGCTGGGATCTGGAAACACCATATATTTT	CSARHALGSGNTIYF
TRBD1	TRBV6-2/TRBV6-3	many	TRBJ1-5	TGTGCCAGCAGCCCACAGGGGGGGCTAAATCAGCCCCAGCATTTT	CASSPQGGLNQPQHF
.	TRBV29-1	many	TRBJ1-5	TGCAGCGTTGGCGGGGAGGGTCAGCCCCAGCATTTT	CSVGGEGQPQHF
.	TRBV5-4	few	TRBJ1-2	TGTGCCAGCATTCGGGGGGGCAGTCATAACTATGGCTACACCTTC	CASIRGGSHNYGYTF
TRBD2	TRBV11-2	.	TRBJ2-5	TGTGCCAGCAGCTTAGATCTTACAGGCTGGGGGGGGGAGACCCAGTACTTC	CASSLDLTGWGGETQYF
.	TRBV20-1	many	TRBJ2-6	TGCAGCACGTCCGGGGCCTACTCTGGGGCCAACGTCCTGACTTTC	CSTSGAYSGANVLTF
TRBD1	TRBV5-4	few	TRBJ1-2	TGTGCCAGCAGCCCTCCGACAGGGCCCTATGGCTACACCTTC	CASSPPTGPYGYTF
TRBD1	TRBV11-2	many	TRBJ2-1	TGTGCCAGCTTTGTTGGACAGGTCTCCTACAATGAGCAGTTCTTC	CASFVGQVSYNEQFF
.	TRBV7-8	many	TRBJ1-5	TGTGCCAGCAGCTTAGCGCCAGGGATAGGCAATCAGCCCCAGCATTTT	CASSLAPGIGNQPQHF
.	TRBV7-2	few	TRBJ2-1	TGTGCCAGCAGCTTAAGGGCAGGGGCTTCCTACAATGAGCAGTTCTTC	CASSLRAGASYNEQFF